The text below deals with one TCR beta chain. CDR1 DFQATT and CDR2 SNEGSKA come from the germline V gene (reference sequence). This CDR3 comprises 12 residues. Trimming took off 6 bases at V and 5 bases at J, with 13 bases between the two ends. This entry is derived from a study of CD8 T cells in Susac syndrome. Random hexamers were used to reverse transcribe an amount of roughly 0.5 to 1 ug RNA. Each CDR3 protein gets one entry after TCRdb re-called the immunoSEQ multiplex PCR reads with MiXCR. The sample records about 210,000 distinct CDR3 sequences, 95% being singletons. J is TRBJ1-2 and V is TRBV20-1, with no clear D. Sequencing used CD4+ T cells from PBMCs. The sequence came from a human donor with multiple sclerosis. CDR3 sequence (DNA): TGCAGTGCCTTAGGTTCGGTATATGGCTACACCTTC. Translating gives CSALGSVYGYTF.